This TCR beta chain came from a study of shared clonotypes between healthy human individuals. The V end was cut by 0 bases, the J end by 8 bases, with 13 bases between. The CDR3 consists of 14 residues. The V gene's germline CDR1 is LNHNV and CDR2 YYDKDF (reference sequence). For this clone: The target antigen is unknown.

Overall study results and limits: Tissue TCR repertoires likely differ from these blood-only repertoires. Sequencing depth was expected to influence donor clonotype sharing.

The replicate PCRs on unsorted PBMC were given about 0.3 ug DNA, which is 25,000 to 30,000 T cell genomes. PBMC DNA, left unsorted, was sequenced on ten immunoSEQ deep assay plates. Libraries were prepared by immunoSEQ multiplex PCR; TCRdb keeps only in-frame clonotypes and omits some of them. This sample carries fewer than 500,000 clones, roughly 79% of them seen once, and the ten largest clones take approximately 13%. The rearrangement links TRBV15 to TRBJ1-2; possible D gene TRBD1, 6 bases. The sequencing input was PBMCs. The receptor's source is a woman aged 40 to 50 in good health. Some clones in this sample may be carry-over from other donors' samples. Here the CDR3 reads CATSRDAGAGGYTF. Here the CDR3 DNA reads TGTGCCACCAGCAGAGATGCGGGGGCGGGGGGCTACACCTTC.